What follows is one TCR beta chain and its context. Trimming left V 1 base short and J 1 base short, with 10 bases between. Germline CDR1 SGHRS, CDR2 YFSETQ. This CDR3 is built from 15 residues. The sample is drawn from a study of shared clonotypes between healthy human individuals. The team ran DNA from unsorted PBMCs on ten immunoSEQ deep assay plates for sequencing. Profiling relied on immunoSEQ multiplex PCR, and the TCRdb table lists in-frame clones only, not all of them. The sample has around 500,000 clones, 79% seen once; the top ten hold roughly an eighth. Material for sequencing was PBMCs. This sequence originates from a woman between 40 and 55 years old in good health. Some clones in this sample may be carry-over from other donors' samples. The V and J genes are TRBV5-1 and TRBJ2-3; the D is unclear. The CDR3 region is CASSLSFDGTDTQYF. CDR3 DNA sequence: TGCGCCAGCAGCTTGAGCTTCGATGGCACAGATACGCAGTATTTT.